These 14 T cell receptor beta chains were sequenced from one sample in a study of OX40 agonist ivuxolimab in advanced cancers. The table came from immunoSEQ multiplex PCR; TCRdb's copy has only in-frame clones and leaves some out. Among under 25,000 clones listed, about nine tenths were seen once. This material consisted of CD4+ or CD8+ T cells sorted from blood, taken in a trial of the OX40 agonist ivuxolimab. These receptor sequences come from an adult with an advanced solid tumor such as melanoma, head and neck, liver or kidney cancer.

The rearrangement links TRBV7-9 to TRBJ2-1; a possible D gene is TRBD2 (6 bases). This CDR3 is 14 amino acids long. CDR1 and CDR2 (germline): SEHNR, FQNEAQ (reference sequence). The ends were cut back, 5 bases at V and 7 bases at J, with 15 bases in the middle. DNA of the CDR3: TGTGCCAGCAGCCCAACGGGACTTTCTAATGAGCAGTTCTTC. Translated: CASSPTGLSNEQFF.

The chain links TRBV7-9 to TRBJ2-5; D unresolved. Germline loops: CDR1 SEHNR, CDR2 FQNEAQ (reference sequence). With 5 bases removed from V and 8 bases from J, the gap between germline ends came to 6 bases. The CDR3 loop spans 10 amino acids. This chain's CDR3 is CASSHRTQYF. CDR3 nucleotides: TGTGCCAGCAGCCACCGCACCCAGTACTTC.

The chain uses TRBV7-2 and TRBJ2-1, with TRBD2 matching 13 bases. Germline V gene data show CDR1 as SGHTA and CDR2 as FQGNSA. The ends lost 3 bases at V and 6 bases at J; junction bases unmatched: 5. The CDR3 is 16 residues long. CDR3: CASSFGGLAGTNEQFF. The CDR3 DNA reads TGTGCCAGCAGCTTCGGGGGACTAGCGGGAACCAATGAGCAGTTCTTC.

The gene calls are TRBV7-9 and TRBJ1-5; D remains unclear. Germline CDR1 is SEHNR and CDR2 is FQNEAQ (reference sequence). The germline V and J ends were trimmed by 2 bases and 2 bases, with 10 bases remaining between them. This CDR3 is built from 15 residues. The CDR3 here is CASSLTAGGNQPQHF. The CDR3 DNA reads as TGTGCCAGCAGCTTAACGGCGGGAGGCAATCAGCCCCAGCATTTT.

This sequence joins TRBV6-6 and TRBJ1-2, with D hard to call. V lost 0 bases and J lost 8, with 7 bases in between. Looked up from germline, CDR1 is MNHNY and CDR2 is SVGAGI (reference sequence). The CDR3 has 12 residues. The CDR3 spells CASSYSPGGYTF. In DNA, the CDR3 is TGTGCCAGCAGTTACTCCCCGGGAGGCTACACCTTC.

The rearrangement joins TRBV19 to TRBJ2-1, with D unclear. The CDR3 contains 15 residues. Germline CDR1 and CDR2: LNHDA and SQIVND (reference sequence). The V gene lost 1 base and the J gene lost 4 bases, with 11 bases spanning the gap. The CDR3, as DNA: TGTGCCAGTAGTATAGGCACCCAGCCTTACAATGAGCAGTTCTTC. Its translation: CASSIGTQPYNEQFF. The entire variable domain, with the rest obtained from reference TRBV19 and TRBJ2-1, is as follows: DGGITQSPKYLFRKEGQNVTLSCEQNLNHDAMYWYRQDPGQGLRLIYYSQIVNDFQKGDIAEGYSVSREKKESFPLTVTSAQKNPTAFYLCASSIGTQPYNEQFFGPGTRLTVL.

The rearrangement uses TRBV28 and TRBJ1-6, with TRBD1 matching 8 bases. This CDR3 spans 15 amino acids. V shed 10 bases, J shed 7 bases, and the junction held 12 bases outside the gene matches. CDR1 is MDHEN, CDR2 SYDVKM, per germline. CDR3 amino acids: CATNGGQGLNSPLHF. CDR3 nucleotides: TGTGCCACTAATGGAGGACAGGGACTCAATTCACCCCTCCACTTT.

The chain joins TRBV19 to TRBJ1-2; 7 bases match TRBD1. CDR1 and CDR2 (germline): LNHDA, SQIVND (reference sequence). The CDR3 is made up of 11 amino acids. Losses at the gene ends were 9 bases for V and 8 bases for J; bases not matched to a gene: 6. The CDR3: CASQGQRGYTF. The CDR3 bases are TGTGCCAGCCAGGGACAGCGGGGCTACACCTTC.

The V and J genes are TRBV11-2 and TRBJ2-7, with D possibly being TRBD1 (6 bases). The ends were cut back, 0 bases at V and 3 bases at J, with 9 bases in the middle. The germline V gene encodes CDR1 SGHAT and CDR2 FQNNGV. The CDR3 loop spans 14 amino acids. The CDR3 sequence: CASSLDARGYEQYF. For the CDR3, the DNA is TGTGCCAGCAGCTTAGATGCCAGGGGCTACGAGCAGTACTTC.

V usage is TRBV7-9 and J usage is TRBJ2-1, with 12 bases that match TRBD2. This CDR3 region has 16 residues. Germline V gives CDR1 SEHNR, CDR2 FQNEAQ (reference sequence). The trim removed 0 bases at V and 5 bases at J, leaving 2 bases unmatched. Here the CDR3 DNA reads TGTGCCAGCAGCTTAGCGGCTAGCGGGGGGGACAATGAGCAGTTCTTC. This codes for CASSLAASGGDNEQFF. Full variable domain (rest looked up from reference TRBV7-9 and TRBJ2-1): DTGVSQNPRHKITKRGQNVTFRCDPISEHNRLYWYRQTLGQGPEFLTYFQNEAQLEKSRLLSDRFSAERPKGSFSTLEIQRTEQGDSAMYLCASSLAASGGDNEQFFGPGTRLTVL.

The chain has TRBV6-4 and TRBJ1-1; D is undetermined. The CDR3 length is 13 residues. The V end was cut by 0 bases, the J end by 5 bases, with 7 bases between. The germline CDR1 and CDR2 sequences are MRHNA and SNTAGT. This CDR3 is CASSDSAGTEAFF. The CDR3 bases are TGTGCCAGCAGTGACTCCGCGGGAACTGAAGCTTTCTTT.

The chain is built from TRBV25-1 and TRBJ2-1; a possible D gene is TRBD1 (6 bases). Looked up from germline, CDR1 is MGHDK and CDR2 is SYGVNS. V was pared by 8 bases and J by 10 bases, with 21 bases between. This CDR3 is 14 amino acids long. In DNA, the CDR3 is TGTGCCAGCGCGGACCCCAGGGGTTGGGGGGAGCAGTTCTTC. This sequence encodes CASADPRGWGEQFF.

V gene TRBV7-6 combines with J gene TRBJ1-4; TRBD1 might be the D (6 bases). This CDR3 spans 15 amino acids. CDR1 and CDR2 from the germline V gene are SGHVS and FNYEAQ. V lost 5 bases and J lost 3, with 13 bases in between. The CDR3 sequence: CASSTRPGANEKLFF. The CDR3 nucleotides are TGTGCCAGCAGCACCCGGCCAGGGGCTAATGAAAAACTGTTTTTT.

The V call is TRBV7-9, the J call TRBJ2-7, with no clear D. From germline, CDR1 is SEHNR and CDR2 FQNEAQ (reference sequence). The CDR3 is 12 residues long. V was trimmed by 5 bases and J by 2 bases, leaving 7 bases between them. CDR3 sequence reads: CASSPSAYEQYF. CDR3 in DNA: TGTGCCAGCAGCCCTAGTGCCTACGAGCAGTACTTC.